The 5 T cell receptor beta chains listed next were all sequenced from one sample in a study of blood T cell repertoires in COVID-19. Generated by immunoSEQ multiplex PCR, the TCRdb table keeps only in-frame clones and is missing some. The repertoire includes 130,000 or so clones, over 80% of them detected once, and about 1.6% sits in the top ten. Sequencing used peripheral blood. The origin of the receptors is a human donor in a cohort sampled during active COVID-19.

J is TRBJ2-1 and V is TRBV6-2 or TRBV6-3, with D perhaps matching TRBD1 (5 bases). Trimming stripped 0 bases from V and 6 bases from J, with 18 bases between. The CDR3 has 17 residues. The germline V gene has CDR1 MNHEY and CDR2 SVGEGT. CDR3 DNA sequence: TGTGCCAGCAGTTACTCGATATTTGGTACAACAGGCAATGAGCAGTTCTTC. Residues: CASSYSIFGTTGNEQFF.

The chain is built from TRBV3-1 (or the pseudogene TRBV3-2) and TRBJ2-5, with 9 bases aligning to TRBD2. The CDR3 totals 14 residues. After removal of 4 bases from V and 5 bases from J, the junction contained 5 bases not matched to a gene. CDR1 and CDR2 from the germline V gene are LGHDT and YNNKEL (reference sequence). CDR3 nucleotides: TGTGCCAGCAGCCCTAGCGGGGAGCGGGAGACCCAGTACTTC. This sequence encodes CASSPSGERETQYF.

The CDR3 protein is CASSLYTGGRTEAFF. The CDR3, as DNA: TGTGCCAGCAGCCTATACACAGGGGGAAGAACTGAAGCTTTCTTT. V usage is TRBV7-9 and J usage is TRBJ1-1; 8 bases line up with TRBD1. The germline V gene has CDR1 SEHNR and CDR2 FQNEAQ (reference sequence). The CDR3 is 15 residues long. J lost 5 bases, V lost 5 bases, and 10 bases had no gene match.

This chain joins TRBV7-3 and TRBJ2-5; TRBD1 might be the D (7 bases). The CDR3 runs 13 residues. V lost 5 bases and J lost 5, with 12 bases in between. Germline assignment: CDR1 SGHTA and CDR2 FQGTGA. In nucleotides, the CDR3 is TGTGCCAGCAGCCAGGGGGGAGAGGAGACCCAGTACTTC. Encoded protein: CASSQGGEETQYF.

CDR3 sequence reads: CASSPSGNTIYF. The CDR3 coding sequence is TGTGCCAGCAGCCCTAGTGGAAACACCATATATTTT. J is TRBJ1-3 and V is TRBV14; the D is unclear. This CDR3 has 12 residues. V lost 4 bases and J lost 3, with 4 bases in between. Germline CDR1 SGHDN, CDR2 FVKESK.